The 7 T cell receptor beta chains below all came from one sample that was sequenced in a study of vaccination effects on CD4 cells after COVID-19. These receptors' antigens are unknown. TCRdb keeps only in-frame clones here, not all; method: immunoSEQ multiplex PCR. The sample contains roughly 42,000 clones, under 75% of which appear only once. Antigen-specific CD4+ T cells were expanded (with viral peptide pools) by the ViraFEST assay ahead of sequencing. Following a roughly 11-day culture, CD4+ T cells were purified. In the vaccine recipients, nucleocapsid antibodies were negative and there was no prior SARS-CoV-2 infection. The material was CD4+ T cells from PBMCs cultured with HCoV-OC43 spike peptides, obtained before COVID-19 vaccination. Specified subset: HCoV-OC43 spike overlapping peptide pool stimulation. The receptors here all came from a human donor who received a COVID-19 vaccine.

This clone is a singleton in its sample. The V call is TRBV28, the J call TRBJ1-6; D is uncertain. The CDR3 spans 15 residues. Per the germline V gene, CDR1 is MDHEN and CDR2 is SYDVKM. Trimming took off 3 bases at V and 7 bases at J, with 13 bases between the two ends. The CDR3: CASSFPSAPNSPLHF. The CDR3, as DNA: TGTGCCAGCAGTTTCCCCTCCGCTCCGAATTCACCCCTCCACTTT.

This clone has more than one count but fewer than ten. The chain carries TRBV24-1 and TRBJ2-1; 7 bases fit TRBD2. The CDR3 totals 16 residues. CDR1 and CDR2 (germline): KGHDR, SFDVKD. J lost 5 bases, V lost 3 bases, and 9 bases had no gene match. DNA of the CDR3: TGTGCCACCAGTGATGGCGGGAGAAATATCCACAATGAGCAGTTCTTC. Translating it yields CATSDGGRNIHNEQFF.

This clone has just one count. The V gene is TRBV4-3, the J gene TRBJ1-1, with TRBD1 matching 7 bases. The CDR3 has 15 residues. With V trimmed by 4 bases and J by 5 bases, 10 bases remained unmatched. The germline V gene has CDR1 LGHNA and CDR2 YSLEER. The CDR3 protein is CASSRTINRGTEAFF. CDR3 DNA sequence: TGCGCCAGCAGCCGAACTATAAACAGGGGAACTGAAGCTTTCTTT.

The chain uses TRBV5-6 and TRBJ1-4; perhaps TRBD1 as D (6 bases). Trimming removed 4 bases at V and 8 bases at J, with 15 bases between. The CDR3 consists of 14 residues. Germline V gene lookup returns CDR1 SGHDT and CDR2 YYEEEE. In DNA, the CDR3 is TGTGCCAGCAGCACAACAGGGAGGAGGGAAAAACTGTTTTTT. This sequence encodes CASSTTGRREKLFF.

This chain links TRBV27 with TRBJ2-2; the D gene is possibly TRBD2 (6 bases). CDR1 is MNHEY, CDR2 SMNVEV, per germline (reference sequence). Deletions cut 2 bases from V and 4 bases from J, with 14 bases between. The CDR3 spans 16 residues. The CDR3 here is CASSLNSGGSTGELFF. For the CDR3, the DNA is TGTGCCAGCAGTTTAAACTCCGGGGGAAGCACCGGGGAGCTGTTTTTT.

On this clone: An end of the junction differs from the germline gene, which may be a read error. The chain combines TRBV5-1 with TRBJ2-7; D may be TRBD2 (6 bases). The CDR3 extends over 15 amino acids. Germline CDR1 reads SGHRS; CDR2 reads YFSETQ. As DNA, the CDR3 is TGCGCCAGCAGCTTGCAGGGAGGATCATTATACGAGCCGTACTTC. Translated: CASSLQGGSLYEPYF.

The chain carries TRBV6-4 and TRBJ2-1, with 8 bases that match TRBD2. The CDR3 extends over 13 amino acids. Germline V CDR1 and CDR2: MRHNA, SNTAGT. J lost 4 bases, V lost 5 bases, and 1 base had no gene match. The CDR3 nucleotides read TGTGCCAGCAGTAGCGGGAGTTACAATGAGCAGTTCTTC. It specifies CASSSGSYNEQFF.